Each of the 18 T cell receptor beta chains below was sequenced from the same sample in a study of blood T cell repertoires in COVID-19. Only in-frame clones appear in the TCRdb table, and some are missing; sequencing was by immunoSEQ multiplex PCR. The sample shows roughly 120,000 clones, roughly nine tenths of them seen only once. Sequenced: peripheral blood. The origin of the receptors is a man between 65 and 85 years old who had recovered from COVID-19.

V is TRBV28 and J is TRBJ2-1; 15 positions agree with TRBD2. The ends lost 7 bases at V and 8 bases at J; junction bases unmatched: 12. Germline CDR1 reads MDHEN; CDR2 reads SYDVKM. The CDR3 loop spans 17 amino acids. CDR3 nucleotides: TGTGCCAGCACCCCGTTGGGACTAGCGGGAGGTCGGCATGAGCAGTTCTTC. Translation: CASTPLGLAGGRHEQFF.

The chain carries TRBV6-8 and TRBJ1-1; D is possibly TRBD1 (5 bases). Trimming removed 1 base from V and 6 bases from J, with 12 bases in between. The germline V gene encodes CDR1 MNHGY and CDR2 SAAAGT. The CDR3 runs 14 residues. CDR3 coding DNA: TGTGCCAGCAGTTACTTTGGTTGGGGGGCTGAAGCTTTCTTT. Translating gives CASSYFGWGAEAFF.

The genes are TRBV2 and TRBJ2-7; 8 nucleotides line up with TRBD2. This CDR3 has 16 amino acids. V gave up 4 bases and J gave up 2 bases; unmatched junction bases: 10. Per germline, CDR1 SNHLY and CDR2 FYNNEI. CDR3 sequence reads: CASSAGGRLGAYEQYF. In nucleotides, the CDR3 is TGTGCCAGCAGTGCGGGGGGGAGACTAGGCGCCTACGAGCAGTACTTC.

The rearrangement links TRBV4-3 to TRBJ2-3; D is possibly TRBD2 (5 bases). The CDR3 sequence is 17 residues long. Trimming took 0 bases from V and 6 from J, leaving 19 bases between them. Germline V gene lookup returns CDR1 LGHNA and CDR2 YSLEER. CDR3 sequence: CASSQEGSSQPGDTQYF. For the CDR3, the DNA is TGCGCCAGCAGCCAAGAGGGATCCTCCCAGCCGGGGGATACGCAGTATTTT.

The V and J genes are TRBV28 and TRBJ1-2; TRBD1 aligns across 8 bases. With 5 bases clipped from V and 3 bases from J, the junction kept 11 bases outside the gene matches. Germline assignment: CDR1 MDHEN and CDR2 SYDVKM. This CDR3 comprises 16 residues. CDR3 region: CASSVPGQGPHYGYTF. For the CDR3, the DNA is TGTGCCAGCAGTGTACCCGGACAGGGCCCCCACTATGGCTACACCTTC.

In DNA, the CDR3 is TGTGCCAGCAGCACCCAGGGGGATCATAACGAGACCCAGTACTTC. Protein sequence: CASSTQGDHNETQYF. V gene TRBV21-1 combines with J gene TRBJ2-5; TRBD1 is the table's D call and was not checked against the DNA. TRBV21-1 represents a pseudogene. The CDR3 has 15 amino acids.

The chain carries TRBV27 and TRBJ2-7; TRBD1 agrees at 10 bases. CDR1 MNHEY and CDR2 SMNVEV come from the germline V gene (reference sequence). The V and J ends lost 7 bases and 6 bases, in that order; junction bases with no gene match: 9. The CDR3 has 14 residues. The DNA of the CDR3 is TGTGCCAGCACCCCCGGGACAGGGGTGCGCGAGCAGTACTTC. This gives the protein CASTPGTGVREQYF.

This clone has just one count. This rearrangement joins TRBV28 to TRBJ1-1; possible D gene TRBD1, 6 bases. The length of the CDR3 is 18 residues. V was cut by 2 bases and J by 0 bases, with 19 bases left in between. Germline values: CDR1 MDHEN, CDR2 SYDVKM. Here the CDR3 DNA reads TGTGCCAGCAGTTTAAGGGGACATCTGAGGGTGCTGAACACTGAAGCTTTCTTT. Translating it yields CASSLRGHLRVLNTEAFF.

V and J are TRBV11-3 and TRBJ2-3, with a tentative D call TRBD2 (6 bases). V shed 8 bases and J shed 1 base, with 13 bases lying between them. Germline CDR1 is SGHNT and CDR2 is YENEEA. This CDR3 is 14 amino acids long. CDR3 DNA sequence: TGTGCCAGCTCATGGGGGGTTGGCACAGATACGCAGTATTTT. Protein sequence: CASSWGVGTDTQYF. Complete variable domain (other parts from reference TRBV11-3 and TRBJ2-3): EAGVVQSPRYKIIEKKQPVAFWCNPISGHNTLYWYLQNLGQGPELLIRYENEEAVDDSQLPKDRFSAERLKGVDSTLKIQPAELGDSAVYLCASSWGVGTDTQYFGPGTRLTVL.

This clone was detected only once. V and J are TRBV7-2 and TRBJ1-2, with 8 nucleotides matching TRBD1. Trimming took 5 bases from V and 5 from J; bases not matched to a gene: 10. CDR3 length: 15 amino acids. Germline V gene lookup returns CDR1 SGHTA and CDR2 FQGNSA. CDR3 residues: CASSPYAGGEYGYTF. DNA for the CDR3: TGTGCCAGCAGCCCTTATGCAGGGGGCGAGTATGGCTACACCTTC. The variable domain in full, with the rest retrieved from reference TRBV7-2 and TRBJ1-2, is GAGVSQSPSNKVTEKGKDVELRCDPISGHTALYWYRQSLGQGLEFLIYFQGNSAPDKSGLPSDRFSAERTGGSVSTLTIQRTQQEDSAVYLCASSPYAGGEYGYTFGSGTRLTVV.

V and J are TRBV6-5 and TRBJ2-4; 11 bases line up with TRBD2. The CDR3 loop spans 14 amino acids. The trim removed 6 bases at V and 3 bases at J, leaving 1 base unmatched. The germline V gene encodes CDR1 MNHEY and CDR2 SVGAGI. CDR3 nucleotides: TGTGCCAGCAGGACTAGCGGGGACAAAAACATTCAGTACTTC. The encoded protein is CASRTSGDKNIQYF.

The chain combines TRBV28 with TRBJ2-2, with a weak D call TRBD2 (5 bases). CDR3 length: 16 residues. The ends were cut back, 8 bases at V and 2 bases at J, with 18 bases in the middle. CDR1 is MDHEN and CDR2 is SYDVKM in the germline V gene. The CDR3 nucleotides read TGTGCCAGCGGAGGAGTCTCAGATGATAACACCGGGGAGCTGTTTTTT. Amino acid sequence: CASGGVSDDNTGELFF.

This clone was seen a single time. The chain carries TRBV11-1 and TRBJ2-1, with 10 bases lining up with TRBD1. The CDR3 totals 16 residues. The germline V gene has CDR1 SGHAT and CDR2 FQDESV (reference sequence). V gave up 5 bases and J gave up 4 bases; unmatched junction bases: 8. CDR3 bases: TGTGCCAGCAGCCAGACTTCGGGACAGGGGTACAATGAGCAGTTCTTC. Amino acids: CASSQTSGQGYNEQFF.

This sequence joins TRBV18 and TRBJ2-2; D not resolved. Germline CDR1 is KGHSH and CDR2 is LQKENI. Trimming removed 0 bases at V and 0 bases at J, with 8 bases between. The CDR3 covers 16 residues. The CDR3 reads CASSPPSLANTGELFF. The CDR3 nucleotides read TGTGCCAGCTCACCACCGTCCCTAGCGAACACCGGGGAGCTGTTTTTT.

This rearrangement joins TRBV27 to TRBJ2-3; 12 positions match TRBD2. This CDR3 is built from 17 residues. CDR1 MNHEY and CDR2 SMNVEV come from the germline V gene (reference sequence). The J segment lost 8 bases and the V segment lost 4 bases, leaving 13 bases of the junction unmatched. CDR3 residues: CASSSTSGGLYGGTQYF. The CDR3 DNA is TGTGCCAGCAGTTCGACTAGCGGGGGCTTATACGGCGGTACGCAGTATTTT.

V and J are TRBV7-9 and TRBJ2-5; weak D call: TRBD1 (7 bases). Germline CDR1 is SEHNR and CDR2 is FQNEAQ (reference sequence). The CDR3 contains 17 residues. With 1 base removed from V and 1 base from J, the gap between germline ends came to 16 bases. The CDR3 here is CASSLGRGALLQETQYF. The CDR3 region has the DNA TGTGCCAGCAGCTTAGGCAGGGGGGCCCTTCTCCAAGAGACCCAGTACTTC. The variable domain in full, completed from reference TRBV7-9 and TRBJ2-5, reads DTGVSQNPRHKITKRGQNVTFRCDPISEHNRLYWYRQTLGQGPEFLTYFQNEAQLEKSRLLSDRFSAERPKGSFSTLEIQRTEQGDSAMYLCASSLGRGALLQETQYFGPGTRLLVL.

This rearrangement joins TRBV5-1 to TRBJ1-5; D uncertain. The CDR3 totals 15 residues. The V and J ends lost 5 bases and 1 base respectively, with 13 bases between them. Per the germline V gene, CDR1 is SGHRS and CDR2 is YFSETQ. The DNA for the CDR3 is TGCGCCAGCAGACCCGACGGAGGGAGCAATCAGCCCCAGCATTTT. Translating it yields CASRPDGGSNQPQHF.

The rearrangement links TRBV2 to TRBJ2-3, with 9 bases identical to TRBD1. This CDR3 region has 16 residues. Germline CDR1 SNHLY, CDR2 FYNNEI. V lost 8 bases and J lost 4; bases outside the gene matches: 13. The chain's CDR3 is CASGGTFTGGPDTQYF. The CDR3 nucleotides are TGTGCCAGCGGTGGGACCTTCACAGGGGGCCCAGATACGCAGTATTTT.